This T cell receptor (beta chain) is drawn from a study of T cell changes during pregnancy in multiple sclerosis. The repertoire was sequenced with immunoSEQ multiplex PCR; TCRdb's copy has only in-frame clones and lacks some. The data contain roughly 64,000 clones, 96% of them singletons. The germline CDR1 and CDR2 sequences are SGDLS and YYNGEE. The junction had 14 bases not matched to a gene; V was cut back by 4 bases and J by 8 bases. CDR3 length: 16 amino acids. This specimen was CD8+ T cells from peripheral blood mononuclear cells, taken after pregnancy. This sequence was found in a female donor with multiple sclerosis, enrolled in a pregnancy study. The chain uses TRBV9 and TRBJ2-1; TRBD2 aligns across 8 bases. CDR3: CASSMEGLGGFDEQFF. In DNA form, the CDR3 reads TGTGCCAGCAGCATGGAGGGACTAGGGGGGTTCGATGAGCAGTTCTTC.